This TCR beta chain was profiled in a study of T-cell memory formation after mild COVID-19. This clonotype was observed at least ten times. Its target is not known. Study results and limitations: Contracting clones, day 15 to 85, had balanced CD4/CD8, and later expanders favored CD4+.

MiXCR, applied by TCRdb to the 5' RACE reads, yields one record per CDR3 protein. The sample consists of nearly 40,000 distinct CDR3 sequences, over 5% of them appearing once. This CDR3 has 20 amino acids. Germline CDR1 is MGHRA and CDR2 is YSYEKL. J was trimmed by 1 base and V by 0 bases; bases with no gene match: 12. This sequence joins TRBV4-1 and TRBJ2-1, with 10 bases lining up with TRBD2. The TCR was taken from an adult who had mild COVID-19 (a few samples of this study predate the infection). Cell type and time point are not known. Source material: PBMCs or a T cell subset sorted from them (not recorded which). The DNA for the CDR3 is TGCGCCAGCAGCCAAGATCAGGCTAGCGGGGGCCCTCGGTCCTACAATGAGCAGTTCTTC. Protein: CASSQDQASGGPRSYNEQFF.